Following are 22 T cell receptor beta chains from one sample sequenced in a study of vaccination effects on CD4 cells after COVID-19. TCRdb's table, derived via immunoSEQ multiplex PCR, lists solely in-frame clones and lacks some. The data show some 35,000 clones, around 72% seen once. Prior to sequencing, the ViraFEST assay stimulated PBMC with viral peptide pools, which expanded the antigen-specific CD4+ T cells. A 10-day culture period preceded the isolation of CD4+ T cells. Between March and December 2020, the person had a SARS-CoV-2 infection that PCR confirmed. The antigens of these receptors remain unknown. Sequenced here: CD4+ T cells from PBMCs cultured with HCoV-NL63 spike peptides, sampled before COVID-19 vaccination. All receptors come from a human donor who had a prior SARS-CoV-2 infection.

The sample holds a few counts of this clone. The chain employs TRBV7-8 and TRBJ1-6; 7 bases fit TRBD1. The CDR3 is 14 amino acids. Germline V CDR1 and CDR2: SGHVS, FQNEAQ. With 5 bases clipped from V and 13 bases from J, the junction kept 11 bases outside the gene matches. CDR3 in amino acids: CASSRGQAMGPLHF. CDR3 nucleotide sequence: TGTGCCAGCAGCCGAGGACAGGCGATGGGGCCCCTCCACTTT.

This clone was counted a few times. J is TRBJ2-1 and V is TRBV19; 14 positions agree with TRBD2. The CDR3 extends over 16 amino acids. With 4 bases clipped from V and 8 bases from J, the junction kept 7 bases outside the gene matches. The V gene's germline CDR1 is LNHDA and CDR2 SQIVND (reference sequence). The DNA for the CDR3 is TGTGCCAGTAGTACCCGGACTAGCGGGAGGATGGATGAGCAGTTCTTC. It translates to CASSTRTSGRMDEQFF.

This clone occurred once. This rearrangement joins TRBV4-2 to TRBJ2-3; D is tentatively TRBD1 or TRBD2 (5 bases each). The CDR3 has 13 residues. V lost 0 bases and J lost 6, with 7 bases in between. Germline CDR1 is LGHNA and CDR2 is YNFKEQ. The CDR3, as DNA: TGTGCCAGCAGCCAAGATAGGGACGATACGCAGTATTTT. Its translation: CASSQDRDDTQYF.

Here the CDR3 DNA reads TGTGCCAGCAGGCCTCCGTGGACAGGGAGTTCTTTGGCTTACGAGCAGTACTTC. Protein sequence: CASRPPWTGSSLAYEQYF. The chain employs TRBV5-5 and TRBJ2-7; 8 bases line up with TRBD1. Germline CDR1 is SGHKS and CDR2 is YYEKEE (reference sequence). The CDR3 totals 18 residues. J was trimmed by 4 bases and V by 5 bases; bases with no gene match: 20.

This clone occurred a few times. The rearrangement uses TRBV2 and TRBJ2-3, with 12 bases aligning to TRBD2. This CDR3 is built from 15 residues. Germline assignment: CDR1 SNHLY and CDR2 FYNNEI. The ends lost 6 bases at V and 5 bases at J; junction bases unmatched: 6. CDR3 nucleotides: TGTGCCAGCAGAGATTTGGGACTAGCGGGAGATACGCAGTATTTT. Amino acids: CASRDLGLAGDTQYF.

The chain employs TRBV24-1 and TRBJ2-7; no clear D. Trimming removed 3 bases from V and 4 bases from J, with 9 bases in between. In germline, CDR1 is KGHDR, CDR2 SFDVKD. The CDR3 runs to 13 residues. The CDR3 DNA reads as TGTGCCACCAGTGATCCCGACCAATACGAGCAGTACTTC. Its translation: CATSDPDQYEQYF.

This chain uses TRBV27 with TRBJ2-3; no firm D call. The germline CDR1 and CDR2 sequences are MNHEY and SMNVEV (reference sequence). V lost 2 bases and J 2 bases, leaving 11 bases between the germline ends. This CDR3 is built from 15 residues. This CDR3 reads CASSLIPSLTDTQYF. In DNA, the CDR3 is TGTGCCAGCAGTTTAATACCTTCCCTCACAGATACGCAGTATTTT.

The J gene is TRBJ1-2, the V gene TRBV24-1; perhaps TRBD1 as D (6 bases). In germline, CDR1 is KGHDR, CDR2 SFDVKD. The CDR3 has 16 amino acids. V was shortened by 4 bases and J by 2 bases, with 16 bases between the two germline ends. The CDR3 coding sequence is TGTGCCACCAGTGACGGTCCGGGAGGGGGAAACTATGGCTACACCTTC. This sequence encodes CATSDGPGGGNYGYTF.

DNA of the CDR3: TGTGCCAGCAGCGTCAGGGGAGGGGAGCAGTACTTC. It specifies CASSVRGGEQYF. This chain uses TRBV9 with TRBJ2-7, with a tentative D call TRBD2 (7 bases). V was shortened by 2 bases and J by 7 bases, with 10 bases between the two germline ends. The germline V gene has CDR1 SGDLS and CDR2 YYNGEE. The CDR3 contains 12 residues.

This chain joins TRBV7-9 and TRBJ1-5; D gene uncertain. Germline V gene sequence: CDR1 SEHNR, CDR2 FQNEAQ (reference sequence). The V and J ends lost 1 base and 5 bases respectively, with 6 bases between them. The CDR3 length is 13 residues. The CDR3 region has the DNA TGTGCCAGCAGCTTAGGGAATGATCAGCCCCAGCATTTT. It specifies CASSLGNDQPQHF.

Written as DNA, the CDR3 is TGTGCCAGCAGCTTATCACACAGGATCTATGGCTACACCTTC. This codes for CASSLSHRIYGYTF. V usage is TRBV7-8 and J usage is TRBJ1-2, with D possibly TRBD1 on 5 matching bases. The CDR3 spans 14 residues. With 2 bases removed from V and 4 bases from J, the gap between germline ends came to 11 bases. Germline V CDR1 and CDR2: SGHVS, FQNEAQ.

In DNA, the CDR3 is TGCGCCAGCAGCTCGGAGGCTACCACCTACGAGCAGTACTTC. This codes for CASSSEATTYEQYF. The V and J genes are TRBV5-1 and TRBJ2-7, with D possibly being TRBD2 (5 bases). The CDR3 loop spans 14 amino acids. V lost 3 bases and J lost 2, with 12 bases in between. Germline V gene lookup returns CDR1 SGHRS and CDR2 YFSETQ.

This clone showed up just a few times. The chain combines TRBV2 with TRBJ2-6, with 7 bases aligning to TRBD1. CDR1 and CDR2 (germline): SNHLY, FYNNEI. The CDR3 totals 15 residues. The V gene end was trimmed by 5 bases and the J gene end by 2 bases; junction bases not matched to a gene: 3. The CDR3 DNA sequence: TGTGCCAGCAGTACACAGGGGACTGGGGCCAACGTCCTGACTTTC. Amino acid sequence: CASSTQGTGANVLTF.

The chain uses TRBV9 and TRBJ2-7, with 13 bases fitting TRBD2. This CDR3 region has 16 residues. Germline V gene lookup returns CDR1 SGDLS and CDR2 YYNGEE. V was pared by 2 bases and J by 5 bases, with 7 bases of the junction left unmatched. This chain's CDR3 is CASSVDPGTSGNEQYF. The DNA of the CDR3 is TGTGCCAGCAGCGTCGACCCCGGGACTAGCGGGAACGAGCAGTACTTC.

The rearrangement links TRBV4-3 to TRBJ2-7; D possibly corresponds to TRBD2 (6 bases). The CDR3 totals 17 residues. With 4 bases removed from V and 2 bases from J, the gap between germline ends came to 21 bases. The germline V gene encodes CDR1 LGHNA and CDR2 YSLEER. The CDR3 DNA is TGCGCCAGCAGCCTATACTCAGTCGGGGGTCTTACCTACGAGCAGTACTTC. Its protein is CASSLYSVGGLTYEQYF.

In DNA, the CDR3 is TGTGCCAGCAGCTCGGACAGTTACACCGGGGAGCTGTTTTTT. Its translation is CASSSDSYTGELFF. The chain employs TRBV7-9 and TRBJ2-2; possibly TRBD1 for D (6 bases). Germline V gene data show CDR1 as SEHNR and CDR2 as FQNEAQ (reference sequence). Trimming removed 4 bases from V and 3 bases from J, with 9 bases in between. The CDR3 has 14 amino acids.

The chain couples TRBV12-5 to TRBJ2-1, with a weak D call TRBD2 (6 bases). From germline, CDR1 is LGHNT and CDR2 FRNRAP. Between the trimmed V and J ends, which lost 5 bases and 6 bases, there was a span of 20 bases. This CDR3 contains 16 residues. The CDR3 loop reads CASGPPAGFRVNEQFF. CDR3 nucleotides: TGTGCTAGTGGTCCGCCTGCGGGGTTCAGGGTCAATGAGCAGTTCTTC.

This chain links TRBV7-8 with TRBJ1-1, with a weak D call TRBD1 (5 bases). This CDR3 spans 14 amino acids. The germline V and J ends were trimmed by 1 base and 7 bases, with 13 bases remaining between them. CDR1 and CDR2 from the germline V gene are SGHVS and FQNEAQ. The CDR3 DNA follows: TGTGCCAGCAGCTTAGTTGGCCAGGGACTTGAAGCTTTCTTT. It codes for CASSLVGQGLEAFF.

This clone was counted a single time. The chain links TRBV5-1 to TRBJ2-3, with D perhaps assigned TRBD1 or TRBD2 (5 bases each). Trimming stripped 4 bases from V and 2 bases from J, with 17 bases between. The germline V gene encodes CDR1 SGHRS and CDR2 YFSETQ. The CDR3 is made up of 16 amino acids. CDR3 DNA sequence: TGCGCCAGCAGCCGCTACGTCCAGGGAGTCACAGATACGCAGTATTTT. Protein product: CASSRYVQGVTDTQYF.

Written as DNA, the CDR3 is TGCGCCAGCAGCTTATCACCCGACTACGAGCAGTACTTC. It yields the protein CASSLSPDYEQYF. The J gene is TRBJ2-7, the V gene TRBV5-1; D is unresolved. This CDR3 is 13 amino acids long. V lost 2 bases and J 3 bases, leaving 9 bases between the germline ends. Germline CDR1 reads SGHRS; CDR2 reads YFSETQ.

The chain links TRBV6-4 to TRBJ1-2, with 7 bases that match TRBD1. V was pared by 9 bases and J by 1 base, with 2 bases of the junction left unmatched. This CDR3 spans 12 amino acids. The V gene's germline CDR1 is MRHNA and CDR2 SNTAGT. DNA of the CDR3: TGTGCCAGAGGGGACAGTAACTATGGCTACACCTTC. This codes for CARGDSNYGYTF.

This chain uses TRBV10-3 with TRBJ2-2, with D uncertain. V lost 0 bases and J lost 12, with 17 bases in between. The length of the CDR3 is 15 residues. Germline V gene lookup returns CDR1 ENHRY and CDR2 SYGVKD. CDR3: CAISESAAVWGQLFF. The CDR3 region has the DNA TGTGCCATCAGTGAGTCAGCCGCCGTATGGGGTCAGCTGTTTTTT.